This section outlines one T cell receptor beta chain sequence together with its context. The antigen remains undetermined. The germline V and J ends were trimmed by 3 bases and 8 bases, with 11 bases remaining between them. The CDR3 extends over 13 amino acids. From germline, CDR1 is MNHEY and CDR2 SMNVEV (reference sequence). The authors negatively isolated CD8+ and CD4+ T cells and FACS-enriched TEMRA cells. This sample stems from a study of CD8 T cells in Susac syndrome. RNA in amounts of about 0.45 to 1 ug was reverse transcribed with random hexamers. Multiplex PCR with immunoSEQ amplified the TCR beta CDR3 across 54 Vbeta and 13 Jbeta. MiXCR, run by TCRdb on the immunoSEQ multiplex PCR reads, gives a single entry per CDR3 protein. The table has roughly 150,000 distinct CDR3 sequences, about 94% seen once. Findings of the study overall: Acknowledgment was made by the study that its TCR sequencing and HLA analysis involved a relatively small number of individuals.

V gene TRBV27 combines with J gene TRBJ2-1, with a tentative D call TRBD2 (5 bases). This receptor was identified in a human donor with multiple sclerosis. The sample comprised CD8+ T cells from PBMCs. The CDR3 reads CASSFPGRDEQFF. Written as DNA, the CDR3 is TGTGCCAGCAGTTTCCCGGGGAGAGATGAGCAGTTCTTC.